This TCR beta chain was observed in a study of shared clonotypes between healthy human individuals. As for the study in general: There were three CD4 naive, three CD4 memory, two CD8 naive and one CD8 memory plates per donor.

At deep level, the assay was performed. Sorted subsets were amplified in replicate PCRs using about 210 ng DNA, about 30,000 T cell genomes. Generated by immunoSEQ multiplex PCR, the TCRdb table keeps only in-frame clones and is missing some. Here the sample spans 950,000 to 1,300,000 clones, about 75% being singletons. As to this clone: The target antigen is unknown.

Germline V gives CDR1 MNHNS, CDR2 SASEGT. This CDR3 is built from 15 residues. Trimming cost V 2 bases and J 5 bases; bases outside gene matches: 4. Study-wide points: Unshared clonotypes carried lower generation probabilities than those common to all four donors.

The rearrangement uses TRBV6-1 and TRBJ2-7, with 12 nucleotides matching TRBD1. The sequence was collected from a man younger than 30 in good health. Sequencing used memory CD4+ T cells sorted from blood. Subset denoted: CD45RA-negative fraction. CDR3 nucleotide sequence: TGTGCCAGCAGTGAAACGGGACAGGGGGCCAACGAGCAGTACTTC. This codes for CASSETGQGANEQYF.